This entry is about one T cell receptor beta chain. This sample is drawn from a study of blood T cell repertoires in COVID-19. As for the study in general: Acute and convalescent COVID-19 samples came from the United States, Italy and Spain. In each case, the material was cDNA or gDNA derived from T cells, B-cell-depleted T cells, or PBMCs.

Original handling: Reference gene primer amplification in the assay estimated nucleated cell counts. Libraries were prepared by immunoSEQ multiplex PCR; TCRdb keeps only in-frame clonotypes and omits some of them. V, J and clone size are taken as reported in that table, and D and trimming were inferred from the DNA itself. The sample has some 270,000 clones, roughly 84% seen once. Germline CDR1 and CDR2: MNHEY and SMNVEV (reference sequence). This CDR3 is built from 16 residues. V lost 4 bases and J lost 5; bases outside the gene matches: 10. One Seattle source followed patients from active infection through their disease course.

What was sequenced was peripheral blood. This chain uses TRBV27 with TRBJ2-1; 8 nucleotides line up with TRBD2. The sequence was obtained from a human donor with COVID-19, enrolled during active disease. The donor label of this sample is uncertain. The CDR3: CASSSPGREANNEQFF. The CDR3 DNA follows: TGTGCCAGCAGTTCCCCTGGGCGGGAGGCCAACAATGAGCAGTTCTTC.